Here is one T cell receptor (beta chain) with its context. Its antigen is still unknown. This sample stems from a study of blood T cells in healthy people across ages. Study-wide results and caveats: CMV infection status of these donors was not known.

V was pared by 6 bases and J by 1 base, with 5 bases of the junction left unmatched. This CDR3 has 16 amino acids. Per germline, CDR1 MNHEY and CDR2 SVGAGI. A second roughly 7 to 12 cycle PCR used barcoded and J-beta primers. Each CDR3 protein is one row after TCRdb ran MiXCR on the 5' RACE reads. The sample has roughly 2 million distinct CDR3 sequences, approximately 50% seen once. The V gene is TRBV6-5, the J gene TRBJ2-6, with 8 bases matching TRBD1. Sequencing was carried out using blood. The sequence was collected from a middle-aged woman in good health. The chain's CDR3 is CASRGQATSGANVLTF. The CDR3 region has the DNA TGTGCCAGCAGGGGACAGGCGACTTCTGGGGCCAACGTCCTGACTTTC.